These 14 T cell receptor beta chains share one sample of origin, sequenced in a study of CXCR3-negative and CXCR3-positive naive CD8 T cells. No antigen has been identified for these receptors. TRB cDNA was prepared as libraries by UMI-labeled 5' RACE. For each CDR3 protein, TCRdb gives one entry from its re-call of the 5' RACE reads, without DNA. This listing includes roughly 140,000 distinct CDR3 sequences. Study-level points and caveats: TRB CDR3s of CXCR3-positive naive cells were more hydrophobic than those of CXCR3-negative naive cells.

Specimen: naive CXCR3+ CD8+ T cells from blood. The sample's subset: CD45RO-CCR7+CD27+CD95- naive CD8+ T cells expressing CXCR3 (TNR3+). All receptors derive from a human donor in good health. Some clones in this sample may be carry-over from other donors' samples.

J is TRBJ2-7 and V is TRBV12-3 or TRBV12-4. The CDR3 spans 14 residues. The chain's CDR3 is CASSSNRATYEQYF.

The rearrangement links TRBV29-1 to TRBJ2-7; no DNA is available, so the TRBD1 call from TCRdb remains unchecked. From germline, CDR1 is SQVTM and CDR2 ANQGSEA. The CDR3 runs to 16 residues. CDR3: CSVGGTGLAPAGEQYF.

V is TRBV15 and J is TRBJ2-5; as DNA is missing, the TRBD1 call by TCRdb cannot be tested. The germline CDR1 and CDR2 sequences are LNHNV and YYDKDF (reference sequence). This CDR3 is 13 amino acids long. The CDR3 sequence is CTTSPAGSETQYF.

The V and J genes are TRBV21-1 and TRBJ1-6; TCRdb's D call, TRBD1, is unchecked because there is no DNA. TRBV21-1 is a pseudogene. This CDR3 is 20 amino acids long. The CDR3 loop is CASSKVRKIWVAGKNSPLHF.

The chain is built from TRBV7-3 and TRBJ2-1. The length of the CDR3 is 13 residues. Germline values: CDR1 SGHTA, CDR2 FQGTGA. This CDR3 is CASSPSNGNEQFF.

The genes are TRBV10-2 and TRBJ1-5. Germline lookup yields CDR1 WSHSY and CDR2 SAAADI. This CDR3 spans 13 amino acids. The CDR3 sequence is CASGAGGTQPQHF.

The CDR3 loop reads CASLPLPTTGYNQPQHF. The chain combines TRBV28 with TRBJ1-5; TCRdb reports TRBD1, a call that lacks DNA to check it against. Germline CDR1 reads MDHEN; CDR2 reads SYDVKM. The CDR3 sequence is 17 residues long.

The chain is built from TRBV11-1 and TRBJ2-1; with no DNA, the TCRdb D assignment of TRBD2 cannot be verified. CDR3 length: 17 amino acids. Looked up from germline, CDR1 is SGHAT and CDR2 is FQDESV (reference sequence). CDR3 residues: CASSPTPGLAGDNEQFF.

The chain links TRBV2 to TRBJ2-7. The CDR3 runs 12 residues. Germline CDR1 SNHLY, CDR2 FYNNEI. The CDR3 sequence is CASRRSDYEQYF.

V usage is TRBV27 and J usage is TRBJ2-5; TCRdb picks TRBD1, but there is no DNA to check that call. The CDR3 length is 15 residues. Germline values: CDR1 MNHEY, CDR2 SMNVEV (reference sequence). The CDR3 sequence: CASSPWAGGWETQYF.

The chain links TRBV10-3 to TRBJ2-1; the D call of TRBD1 rests on TCRdb alone, since no DNA is present to check it. Germline CDR1 and CDR2: ENHRY and SYGVKD. The CDR3 loop spans 17 amino acids. The CDR3 loop reads CAISAGFMGQGYNEQFF.

J is TRBJ1-2 and V is TRBV14; the D gene TCRdb calls, TRBD1, cannot be checked with no DNA. The CDR3 runs to 15 residues. In germline, CDR1 is SGHDN, CDR2 FVKESK. The CDR3 region is CASSPWTGGSYGYTF.

This rearrangement joins TRBV5-6 to TRBJ2-3; TCRdb indicates TRBD2, and absent DNA this call remains unverified. The V gene's germline CDR1 is SGHDT and CDR2 YYEEEE. CDR3 length equals 16 residues. Here the CDR3 reads CASSWGTSGTLDTQYF.

The rearrangement uses TRBV27 and TRBJ1-1; TCRdb proposes TRBD1, but this gene call is untestable without DNA. Germline lookup yields CDR1 MNHEY and CDR2 SMNVEV (reference sequence). CDR3 length: 15 amino acids. The CDR3 sequence is CASSSRQGMNTEAFF.